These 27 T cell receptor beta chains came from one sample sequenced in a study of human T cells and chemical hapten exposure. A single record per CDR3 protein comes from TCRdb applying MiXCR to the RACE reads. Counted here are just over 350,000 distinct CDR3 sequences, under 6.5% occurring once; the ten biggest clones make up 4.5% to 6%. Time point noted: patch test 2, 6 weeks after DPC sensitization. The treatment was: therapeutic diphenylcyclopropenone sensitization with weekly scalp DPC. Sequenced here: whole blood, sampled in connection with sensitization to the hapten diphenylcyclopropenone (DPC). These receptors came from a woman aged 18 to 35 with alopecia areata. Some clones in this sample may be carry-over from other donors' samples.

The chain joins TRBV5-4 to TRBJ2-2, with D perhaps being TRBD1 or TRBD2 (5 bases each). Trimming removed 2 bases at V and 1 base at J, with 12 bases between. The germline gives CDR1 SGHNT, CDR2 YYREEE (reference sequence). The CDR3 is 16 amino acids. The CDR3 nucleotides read TGTGCCAGCAGCTTTTCAGGGACGAGGAACACCGGGGAGCTGTTTTTT. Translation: CASSFSGTRNTGELFF. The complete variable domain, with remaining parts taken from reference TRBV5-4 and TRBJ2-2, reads ETGVTQSPTHLIKTRGQQVTLRCSSQSGHNTVSWYQQALGQGPQFIFQYYREEENGRGNFPPRFSGLQFPNYSSELNVNALELDDSALYLCASSFSGTRNTGELFFGEGSRLTVL.

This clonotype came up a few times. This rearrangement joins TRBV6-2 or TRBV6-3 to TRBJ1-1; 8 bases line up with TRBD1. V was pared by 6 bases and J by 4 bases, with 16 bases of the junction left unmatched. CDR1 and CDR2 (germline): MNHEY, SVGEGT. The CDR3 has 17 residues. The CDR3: CASSPGQGFDVGTEAFF. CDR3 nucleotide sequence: TGTGCCAGCAGCCCCGGACAGGGTTTCGATGTTGGCACTGAAGCTTTCTTT.

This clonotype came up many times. CDR3 loop: CASSLTSAGGLFTDTQYF. In DNA form, the CDR3 reads TGTGCCAGCAGCTTAACTTCGGCGGGGGGCCTCTTCACAGATACGCAGTATTTT. This rearrangement joins TRBV7-2 to TRBJ2-3; TRBD2 agrees at 8 bases. Germline loops: CDR1 SGHTA, CDR2 FQGNSA. Trimming removed 2 bases from V and 2 bases from J; junction bases left unmatched: 12. The CDR3 loop spans 18 amino acids.

The CDR3, as DNA: TGTGCCAGCAGCCGTCCCGGGACAGGGGCGGAGACCCAGTACTTC. Its translation is CASSRPGTGAETQYF. The chain recombines TRBV5-8 with TRBJ2-5, with TRBD1 identical over 10 bases. This CDR3 spans 15 amino acids. V dropped 4 bases and J dropped 5; count of bases not matched to a gene: 8. Germline V gene lookup returns CDR1 SGHTS and CDR2 YDEGEE. Using reference TRBV5-8 and TRBJ2-5 for the parts outside the CDR3, the full variable domain is EAGVTQSPTHLIKTRGQQATLRCSPISGHTSVYWYQQALGLGLQFLLWYDEGEERNRGNFPPRFSGRQFPNYSSELNVNALELEDSALYLCASSRPGTGAETQYFGPGTRLLVL.

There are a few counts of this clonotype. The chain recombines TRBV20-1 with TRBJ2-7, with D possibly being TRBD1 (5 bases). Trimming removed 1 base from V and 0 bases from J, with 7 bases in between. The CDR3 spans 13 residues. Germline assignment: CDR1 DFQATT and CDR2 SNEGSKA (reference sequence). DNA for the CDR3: TGCAGTGCTAGAGTAAGGGGCTCCTACGAGCAGTACTTC. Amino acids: CSARVRGSYEQYF.

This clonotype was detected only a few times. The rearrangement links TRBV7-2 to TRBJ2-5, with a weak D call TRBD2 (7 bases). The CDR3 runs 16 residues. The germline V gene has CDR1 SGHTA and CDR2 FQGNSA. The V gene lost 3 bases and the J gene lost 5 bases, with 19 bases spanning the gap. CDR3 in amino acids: CASSLGRGAQRETQYF. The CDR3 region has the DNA TGTGCCAGCAGCTTGGGCCGGGGGGCGCAGAGGGAGACCCAGTACTTC.

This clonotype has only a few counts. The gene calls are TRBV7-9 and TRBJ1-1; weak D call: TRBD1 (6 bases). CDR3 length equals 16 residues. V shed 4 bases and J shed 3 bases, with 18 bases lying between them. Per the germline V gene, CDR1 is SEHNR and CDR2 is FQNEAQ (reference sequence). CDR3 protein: CASSSHPQGSYTEAFF. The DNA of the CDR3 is TGTGCCAGCAGCTCCCACCCACAGGGATCCTACACTGAAGCTTTCTTT.

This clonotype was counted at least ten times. The CDR3 nucleotides read TGCAGCGTTGCCCAGAACACTGAAGCTTTCTTT. Its protein is CSVAQNTEAFF. V is TRBV29-1 and J is TRBJ1-1; D remains ambiguous. CDR1 is SQVTM, CDR2 ANQGSEA, per germline. This CDR3 has 11 amino acids. Trimming took 4 bases from V and 1 from J, leaving 4 bases between them.

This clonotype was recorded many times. Here the CDR3 reads CSVEEPGLAGETQYF. The CDR3 DNA is TGCAGCGTTGAAGAGCCGGGACTAGCGGGGGAGACCCAGTACTTC. This chain uses TRBV29-1 with TRBJ2-5, with TRBD2 matching over 13 bases. V shed 0 bases and J 5 bases; nucleotides not matched to a gene: 3. The CDR3 extends over 15 amino acids. Germline values: CDR1 SQVTM, CDR2 ANQGSEA.

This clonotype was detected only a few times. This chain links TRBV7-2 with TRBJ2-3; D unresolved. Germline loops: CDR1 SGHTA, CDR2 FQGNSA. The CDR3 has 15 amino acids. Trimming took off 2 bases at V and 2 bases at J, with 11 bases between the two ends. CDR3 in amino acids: CASSLRRDSTDTQYF. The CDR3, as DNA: TGTGCCAGCAGCTTAAGAAGAGACTCCACAGATACGCAGTATTTT.

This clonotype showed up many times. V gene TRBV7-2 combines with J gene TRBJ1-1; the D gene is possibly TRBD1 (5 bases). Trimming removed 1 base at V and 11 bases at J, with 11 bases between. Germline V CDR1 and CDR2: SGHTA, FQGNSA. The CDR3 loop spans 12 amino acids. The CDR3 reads CASSLDWGGAFF. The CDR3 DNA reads TGTGCCAGCAGCTTAGATTGGGGCGGGGCTTTCTTT. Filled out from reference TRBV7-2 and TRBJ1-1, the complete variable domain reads GAGVSQSPSNKVTEKGKDVELRCDPISGHTALYWYRQSLGQGLEFLIYFQGNSAPDKSGLPSDRFSAERTGGSVSTLTIQRTQQEDSAVYLCASSLDWGGAFFGQGTRLTVV.

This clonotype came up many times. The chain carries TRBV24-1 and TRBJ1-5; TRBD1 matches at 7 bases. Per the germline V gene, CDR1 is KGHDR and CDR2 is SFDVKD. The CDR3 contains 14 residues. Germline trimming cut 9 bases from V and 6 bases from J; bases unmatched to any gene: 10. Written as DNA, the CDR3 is TGTGCCACCCCTGGACAGGTACCCTCTCAGCCCCAGCATTTT. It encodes CATPGQVPSQPQHF.

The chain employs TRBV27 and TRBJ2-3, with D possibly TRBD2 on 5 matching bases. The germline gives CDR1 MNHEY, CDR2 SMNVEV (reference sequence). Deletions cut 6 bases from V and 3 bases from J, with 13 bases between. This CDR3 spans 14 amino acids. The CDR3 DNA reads TGTGCCAGCAGGGACCGGGGATCGACAGATACGCAGTATTTT. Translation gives CASRDRGSTDTQYF.

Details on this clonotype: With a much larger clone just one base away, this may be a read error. This CDR3 reads CASSVNSNQPQHF. Written as DNA, the CDR3 is TGTGCCAGCAGCGTAAATAGCAATCAGCCCCAGCATTTT. The chain employs TRBV7-2 and TRBJ1-5, with unresolved D. Germline V gives CDR1 SGHTA, CDR2 FQGNSA. The ends were cut back, 5 bases at V and 0 bases at J, with 5 bases in the middle. The CDR3 runs to 13 residues.

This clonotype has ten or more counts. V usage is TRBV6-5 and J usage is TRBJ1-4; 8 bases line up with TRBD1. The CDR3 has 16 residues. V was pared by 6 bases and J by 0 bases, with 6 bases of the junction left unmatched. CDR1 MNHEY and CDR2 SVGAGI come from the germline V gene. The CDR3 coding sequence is TGTGCCAGCAGCCGACAGGGGTTTTCAACTAATGAAAAACTGTTTTTT. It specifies CASSRQGFSTNEKLFF.

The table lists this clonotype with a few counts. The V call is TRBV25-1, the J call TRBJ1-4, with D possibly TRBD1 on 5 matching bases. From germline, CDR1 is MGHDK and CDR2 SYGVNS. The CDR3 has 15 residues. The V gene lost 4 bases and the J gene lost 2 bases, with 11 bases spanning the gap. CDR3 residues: CASSAPGRTNEKLFF. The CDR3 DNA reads TGTGCCAGCAGTGCACCGGGACGGACTAATGAAAAACTGTTTTTT.

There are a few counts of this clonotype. The CDR3 spells CASSLAPTGELFF. CDR3 sequence (DNA): TGTGCCAGCAGCTTAGCACCCACCGGGGAGCTGTTTTTT. The rearrangement uses TRBV7-2 and TRBJ2-2; D remains unclear. The germline gives CDR1 SGHTA, CDR2 FQGNSA. The CDR3 has 13 residues. Trimming took 0 bases from V and 4 from J, leaving 3 bases between them.

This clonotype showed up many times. The CDR3 region has the DNA TGTGCCAGCAGCTTGGATCGCACCTATTCTCTTGATTCACCCCTCCACTTT. This translates into CASSLDRTYSLDSPLHF. The chain joins TRBV5-5 to TRBJ1-6; D ambiguous. Germline assignment: CDR1 SGHKS and CDR2 YYEKEE (reference sequence). The CDR3 contains 17 residues. V lost 0 bases and J 8 bases, leaving 18 bases between the germline ends.

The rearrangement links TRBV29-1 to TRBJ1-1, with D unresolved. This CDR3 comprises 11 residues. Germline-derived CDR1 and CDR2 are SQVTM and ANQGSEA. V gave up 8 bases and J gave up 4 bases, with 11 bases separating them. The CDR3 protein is CSTMRVTEAFF. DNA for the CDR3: TGCAGCACCATGAGGGTCACTGAAGCTTTCTTT. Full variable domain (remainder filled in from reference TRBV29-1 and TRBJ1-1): SAVISQKPSRDICQRGTSLTIQCQVDSQVTMMFWYRQQPGQSLTLIATANQGSEATYESGFVIDKFPISRPNLTFSTLTVSNMSPEDSSIYLCSTMRVTEAFFGQGTRLTVV.

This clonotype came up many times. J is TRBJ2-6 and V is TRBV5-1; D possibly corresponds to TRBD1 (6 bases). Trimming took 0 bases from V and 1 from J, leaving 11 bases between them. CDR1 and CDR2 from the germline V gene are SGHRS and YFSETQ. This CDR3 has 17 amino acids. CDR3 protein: CASSLADRPSGANVLTF. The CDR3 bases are TGCGCCAGCAGCTTGGCGGACAGACCATCTGGGGCCAACGTCCTGACTTTC.

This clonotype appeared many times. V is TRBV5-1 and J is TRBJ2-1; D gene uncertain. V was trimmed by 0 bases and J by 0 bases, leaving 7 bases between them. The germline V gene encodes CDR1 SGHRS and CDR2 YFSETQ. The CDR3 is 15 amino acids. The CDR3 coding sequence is TGCGCCAGCAGCTTGGGGGCTAGCTCCTACAATGAGCAGTTCTTC. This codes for CASSLGASSYNEQFF. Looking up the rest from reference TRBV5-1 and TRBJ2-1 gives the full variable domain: KAGVTQTPRYLIKTRGQQVTLSCSPISGHRSVSWYQQTPGQGLQFLFEYFSETQRNKGNFPGRFSGRQFSNSRSEMNVSTLELGDSALYLCASSLGASSYNEQFFGPGTRLTVL.

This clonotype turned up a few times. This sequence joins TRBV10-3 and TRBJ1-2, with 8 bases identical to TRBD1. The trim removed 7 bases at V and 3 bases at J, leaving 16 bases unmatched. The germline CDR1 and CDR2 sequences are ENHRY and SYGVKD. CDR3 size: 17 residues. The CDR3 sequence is CAITTQPKTGVDYGYTF. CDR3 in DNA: TGTGCCATCACCACCCAACCAAAGACAGGGGTGGACTATGGCTACACCTTC.

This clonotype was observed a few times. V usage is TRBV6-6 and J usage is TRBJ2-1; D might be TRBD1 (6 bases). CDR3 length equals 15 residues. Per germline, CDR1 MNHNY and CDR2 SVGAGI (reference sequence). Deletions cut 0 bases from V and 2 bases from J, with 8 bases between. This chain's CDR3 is CASSYSGDTYNEQFF. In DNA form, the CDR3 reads TGTGCCAGCAGTTACTCCGGGGACACCTACAATGAGCAGTTCTTC.

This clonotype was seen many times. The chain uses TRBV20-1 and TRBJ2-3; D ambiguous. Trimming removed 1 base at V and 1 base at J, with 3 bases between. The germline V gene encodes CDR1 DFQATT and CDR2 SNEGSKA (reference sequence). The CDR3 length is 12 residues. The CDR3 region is CSARVGTDTQYF. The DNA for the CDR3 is TGCAGTGCTAGAGTCGGCACAGATACGCAGTATTTT.

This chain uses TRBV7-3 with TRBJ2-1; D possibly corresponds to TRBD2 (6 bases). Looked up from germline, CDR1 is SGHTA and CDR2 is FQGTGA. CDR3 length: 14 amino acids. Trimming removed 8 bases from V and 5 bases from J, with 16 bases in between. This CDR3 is CASSPRGLHNEQFF. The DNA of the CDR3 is TGTGCCAGCTCACCAAGGGGACTTCACAATGAGCAGTTCTTC.

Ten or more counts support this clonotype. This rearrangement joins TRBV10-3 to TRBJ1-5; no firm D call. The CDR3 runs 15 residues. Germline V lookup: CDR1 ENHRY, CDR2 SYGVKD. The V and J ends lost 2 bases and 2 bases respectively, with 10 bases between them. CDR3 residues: CAISERRTGNQPQHF. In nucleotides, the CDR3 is TGTGCCATCAGTGAGCGCAGGACCGGCAATCAGCCCCAGCATTTT.

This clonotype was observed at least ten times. CDR3 coding DNA: TGTGCCAGCAGTGTCGAGACTGGAAATAGGGAGCAGTTCTTC. Translated: CASSVETGNREQFF. J is TRBJ2-1 and V is TRBV6-4; unclear D gene. Germline V lookup: CDR1 MRHNA, CDR2 SNTAGT. Between the trimmed V and J ends, which lost 4 bases and 10 bases, there was a span of 17 bases. This CDR3 spans 14 amino acids.